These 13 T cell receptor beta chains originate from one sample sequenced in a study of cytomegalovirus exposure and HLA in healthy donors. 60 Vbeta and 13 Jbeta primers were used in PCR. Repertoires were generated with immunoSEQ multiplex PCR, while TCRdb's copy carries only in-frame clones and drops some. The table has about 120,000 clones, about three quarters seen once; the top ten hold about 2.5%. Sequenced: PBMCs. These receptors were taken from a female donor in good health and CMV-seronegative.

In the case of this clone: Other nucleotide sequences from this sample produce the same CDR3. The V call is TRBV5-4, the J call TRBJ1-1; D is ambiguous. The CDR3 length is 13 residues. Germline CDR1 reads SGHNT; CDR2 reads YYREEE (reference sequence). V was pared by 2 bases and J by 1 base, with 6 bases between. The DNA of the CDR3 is TGTGCCAGCAGCTTAGCAGGGAACACTGAAGCTTTCTTT. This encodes CASSLAGNTEAFF. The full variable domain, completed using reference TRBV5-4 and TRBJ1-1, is ETGVTQSPTHLIKTRGQQVTLRCSSQSGHNTVSWYQQALGQGPQFIFQYYREEENGRGNFPPRFSGLQFPNYSSELNVNALELDDSALYLCASSLAGNTEAFFGQGTRLTVV.

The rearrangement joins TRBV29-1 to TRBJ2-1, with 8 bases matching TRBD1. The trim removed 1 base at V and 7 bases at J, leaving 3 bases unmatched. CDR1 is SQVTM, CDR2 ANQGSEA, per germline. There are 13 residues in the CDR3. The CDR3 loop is CSVEGQGLNEQFF. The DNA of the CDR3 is TGCAGCGTTGAAGGACAGGGGTTGAATGAGCAGTTCTTC.

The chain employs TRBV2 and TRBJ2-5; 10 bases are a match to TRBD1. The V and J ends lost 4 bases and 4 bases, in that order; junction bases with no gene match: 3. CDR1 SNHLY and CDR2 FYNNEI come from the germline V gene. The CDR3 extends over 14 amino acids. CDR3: CASSADRGGETQYF. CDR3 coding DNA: TGTGCCAGCAGTGCGGACAGGGGGGGAGAGACCCAGTACTTC.

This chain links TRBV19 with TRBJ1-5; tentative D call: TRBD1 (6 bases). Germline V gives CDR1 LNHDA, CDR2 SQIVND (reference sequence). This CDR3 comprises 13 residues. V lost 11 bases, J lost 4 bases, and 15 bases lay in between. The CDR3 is CAAGGAPNQPQHF. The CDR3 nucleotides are TGTGCCGCCGGGGGGGCGCCGAATCAGCCCCAGCATTTT.

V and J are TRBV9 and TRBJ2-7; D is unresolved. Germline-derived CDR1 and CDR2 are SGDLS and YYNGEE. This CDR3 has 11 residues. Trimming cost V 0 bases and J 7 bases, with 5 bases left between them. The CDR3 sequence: CASSVGKEQYF. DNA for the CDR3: TGTGCCAGCAGCGTAGGTAAAGAGCAGTACTTC. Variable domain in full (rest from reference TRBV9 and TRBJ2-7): DSGVTQTPKHLITATGQRVTLRCSPRSGDLSVYWYQQSLDQGLQFLIQYYNGEERAKGNILERFSAQQFPDLHSELNLSSLELGDSALYFCASSVGKEQYFGPGTRLTVT.

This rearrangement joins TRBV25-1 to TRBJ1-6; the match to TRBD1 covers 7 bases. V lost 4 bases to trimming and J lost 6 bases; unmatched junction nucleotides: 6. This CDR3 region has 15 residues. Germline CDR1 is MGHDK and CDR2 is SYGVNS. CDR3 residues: CASSVGTVTNSPLHF. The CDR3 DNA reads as TGTGCCAGCAGTGTAGGGACAGTAACTAATTCACCCCTCCACTTT.

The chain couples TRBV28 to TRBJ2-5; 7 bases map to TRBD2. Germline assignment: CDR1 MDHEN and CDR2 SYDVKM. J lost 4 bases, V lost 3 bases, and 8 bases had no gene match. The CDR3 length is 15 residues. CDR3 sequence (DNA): TGTGCCAGCAGTTTGGGAGGGGCGATTGGAGAGACCCAGTACTTC. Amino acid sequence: CASSLGGAIGETQYF.

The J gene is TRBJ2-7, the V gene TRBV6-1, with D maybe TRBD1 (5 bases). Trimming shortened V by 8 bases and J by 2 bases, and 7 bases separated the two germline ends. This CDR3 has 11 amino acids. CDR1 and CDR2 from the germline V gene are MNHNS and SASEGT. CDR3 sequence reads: CASGQAYEQYF. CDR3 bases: TGTGCCAGCGGACAAGCCTACGAGCAGTACTTC.

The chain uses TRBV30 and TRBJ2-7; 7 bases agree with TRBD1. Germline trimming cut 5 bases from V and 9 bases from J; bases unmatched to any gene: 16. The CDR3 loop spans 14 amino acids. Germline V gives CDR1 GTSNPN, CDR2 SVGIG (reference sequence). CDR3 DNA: TGTGCCTGGGAGGCAGGGGGTTCTATATTCGGGCAGTACTTC. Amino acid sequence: CAWEAGGSIFGQYF.

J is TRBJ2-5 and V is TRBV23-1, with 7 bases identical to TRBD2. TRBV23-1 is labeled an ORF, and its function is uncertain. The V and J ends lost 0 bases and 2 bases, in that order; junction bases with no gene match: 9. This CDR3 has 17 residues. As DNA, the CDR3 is TGCGCCAGCAGTCAATCCCGTTATGAGGGACTACAAGAGACCCAGTACTTC. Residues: CASSQSRYEGLQETQYF.

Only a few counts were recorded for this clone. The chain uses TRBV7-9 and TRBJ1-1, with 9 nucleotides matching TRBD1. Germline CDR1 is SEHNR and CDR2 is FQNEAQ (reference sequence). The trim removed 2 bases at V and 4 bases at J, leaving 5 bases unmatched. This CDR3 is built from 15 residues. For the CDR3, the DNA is TGTGCCAGCAGCTTACCCCCGACAGGGGGCACTGAAGCTTTCTTT. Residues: CASSLPPTGGTEAFF.

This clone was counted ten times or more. The DNA of the CDR3 is TGTGCCAGTAGTATGAAGGGGGCGGGGTCCAATCAGCCCCAGCATTTT. This translates into CASSMKGAGSNQPQHF. This chain uses TRBV19 with TRBJ1-5; 7 bases fit TRBD1. The CDR3 spans 16 residues. From germline, CDR1 is LNHDA and CDR2 SQIVND (reference sequence). Germline trimming cut 3 bases from V and 3 bases from J; bases unmatched to any gene: 8.

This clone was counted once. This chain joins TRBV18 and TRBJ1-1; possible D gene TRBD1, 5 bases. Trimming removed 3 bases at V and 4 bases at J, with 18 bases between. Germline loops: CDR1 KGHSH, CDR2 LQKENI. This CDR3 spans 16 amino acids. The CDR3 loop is CASSPRQPGGSTEAFF. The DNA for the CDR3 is TGTGCCAGCTCACCCCGGCAGCCGGGGGGGAGCACTGAAGCTTTCTTT.